These 13 T cell receptor beta chains were sequenced from one sample in a study of cytomegalovirus exposure and HLA in healthy donors. It was with 60 Vbeta and 13 Jbeta primers that the PCR ran. The method was immunoSEQ multiplex PCR; TCRdb's version includes in-frame clones alone and lacks a portion of them. The sample holds 60,000 or so clones, 85% to 90% seen once. Material for sequencing was PBMCs. The source of these receptors is a female donor in good health and CMV-seronegative.

V usage is TRBV7-9 and J usage is TRBJ1-2; 7 bases match TRBD1. Trimming at V came to 5 bases and at J to 4 bases, leaving 7 bases not matched to a gene. The CDR3 covers 14 residues. Germline V lookup: CDR1 SEHNR, CDR2 FQNEAQ (reference sequence). The CDR3 DNA sequence: TGTGCCAGCAGCCCAGCAGGGGGTTTCTATGGCTACACCTTC. Translation: CASSPAGGFYGYTF.

V gene TRBV11-2 combines with J gene TRBJ1-4; 10 positions match TRBD1. This CDR3 region has 14 residues. The germline gives CDR1 SGHAT, CDR2 FQNNGV. V shed 4 bases and J 8 bases; nucleotides not matched to a gene: 4. CDR3 nucleotides: TGTGCCAGCAGCTACGGGACAGGGGAGGAAAAACTGTTTTTT. The encoded protein is CASSYGTGEEKLFF.

The chain carries TRBV7-3 and TRBJ2-5; 8 bases map to TRBD2. The CDR3 is 14 residues long. With 2 bases clipped from V and 4 bases from J, the junction kept 3 bases outside the gene matches. Germline loops: CDR1 SGHTA, CDR2 FQGTGA. CDR3 nucleotide sequence: TGTGCCAGCAGCTTAGCGGGAGGAGGAGAGACCCAGTACTTC. Translation gives CASSLAGGGETQYF.

The chain uses TRBV6-1 and TRBJ1-5; TRBD1 might be the D (6 bases). Germline V gene data show CDR1 as MNHNS and CDR2 as SASEGT. The V end was cut by 5 bases, the J end by 3 bases, with 11 bases between. The CDR3 has 14 amino acids. The CDR3 DNA reads TGTGCCAGCAGTCGACAGGCCTCCAATCAGCCCCAGCATTTT. Residues: CASSRQASNQPQHF.

The chain has TRBV30 and TRBJ1-4; TRBD1 matches at 7 bases. CDR3 length equals 14 residues. With 8 bases clipped from V and 7 bases from J, the junction kept 13 bases outside the gene matches. Germline lookup yields CDR1 GTSNPN and CDR2 SVGIG (reference sequence). In nucleotides, the CDR3 is TGTGCCCTTGACAGGGTGGGGGCGGGTGAAAAACTGTTTTTT. It is translated as CALDRVGAGEKLFF.

This clone showed up just once. This chain joins TRBV6-5 and TRBJ1-5; no reliable D call. V gave up 5 bases and J gave up 0 bases, with 11 bases separating them. The CDR3 is made up of 15 amino acids. Germline CDR1 is MNHEY and CDR2 is SVGAGI. In DNA, the CDR3 is TGTGCCAGCAGTGCAACCGGGGATAGCAATCAGCCCCAGCATTTT. This gives the protein CASSATGDSNQPQHF.

The V and J genes are TRBV11-2 and TRBJ1-1, with TRBD1 matching 8 bases. Germline CDR1 SGHAT, CDR2 FQNNGV. The J segment lost 4 bases and the V segment lost 0 bases, leaving 10 bases of the junction unmatched. The CDR3 covers 17 residues. CDR3 nucleotide sequence: TGTGCCAGCAGCTTAGATCTGCGGACAGGGTTAACCACTGAAGCTTTCTTT. Protein product: CASSLDLRTGLTTEAFF. The variable domain in full, with the rest retrieved from reference TRBV11-2 and TRBJ1-1, is EAGVAQSPRYKIIEKRQSVAFWCNPISGHATLYWYQQILGQGPKLLIQFQNNGVVDDSQLPKDRFSAERLKGVDSTLKIQPAKLEDSAVYLCASSLDLRTGLTTEAFFGQGTRLTVV.

The chain employs TRBV6-5 and TRBJ1-6; maybe TRBD1 (5 bases). The ends were cut back, 10 bases at V and 5 bases at J, with 9 bases in the middle. This CDR3 is built from 12 residues. Per germline, CDR1 MNHEY and CDR2 SVGAGI. The CDR3 DNA follows: TGTGCCACCAGACAGAATAATTCACCCCTCCACTTT. It codes for CATRQNNSPLHF.

The count of this clone is one. The chain combines TRBV6-4 with TRBJ1-1; D not certain. Trimming stripped 3 bases from V and 6 bases from J, with 14 bases between. In germline, CDR1 is MRHNA, CDR2 SNTAGT. The length of the CDR3 is 14 residues. CDR3 sequence reads: CASSESYGVSEAFF. The CDR3 bases are TGTGCCAGCAGTGAGTCGTACGGGGTGTCTGAAGCTTTCTTT.

The chain combines TRBV10-1 with TRBJ2-2, with 10 bases aligning to TRBD1. Trimming took 3 bases from V and 0 from J; bases not matched to a gene: 4. CDR3 size: 17 residues. CDR1 and CDR2 from the germline V gene are WNHNN and SYGVQD (reference sequence). The CDR3 DNA reads as TGCGCCAGCAGTGACGGACAGGGGGATGCGAACACCGGGGAGCTGTTTTTT. This gives the protein CASSDGQGDANTGELFF.

Concerning this clone itself: This sample also contains other DNA sequences that code for the same CDR3. The V call is TRBV5-1, the J call TRBJ2-1; 7 nucleotides line up with TRBD2. J gave up 4 bases and V 0 bases, and 4 bases lay outside the gene matches. There are 15 residues in the CDR3. CDR1 and CDR2 (germline): SGHRS, YFSETQ. The CDR3 DNA reads as TGCGCCAGCAGCTTGGTGCTAGCGGAATACAATGAGCAGTTCTTC. Protein: CASSLVLAEYNEQFF.

As regards this clone: One end of the junction varies from germline; a read error may be responsible. This sequence joins TRBV7-9 and TRBJ1-1; 7 bases are a match to TRBD1. Germline V gene data show CDR1 as SEHNR and CDR2 as FQNEAQ (reference sequence). The CDR3 sequence is 16 residues long. CDR3 nucleotide sequence: TGTTCCAGCAGCCAGGGGCCGGGACAGATGAACACTGAAGCTTTCTTT. This translates into CSSSQGPGQMNTEAFF.

V gene TRBV19 combines with J gene TRBJ2-1; TRBD1 might be the D (5 bases). Germline assignment: CDR1 LNHDA and CDR2 SQIVND (reference sequence). V was clipped by 3 bases and J by 1 base, with 10 bases between them. The CDR3 runs to 15 residues. The DNA for the CDR3 is TGTGCCAGTAGTATCCAGGGCCGTTCCTACAATGAGCAGTTCTTC. It codes for CASSIQGRSYNEQFF.